This T cell receptor (beta chain) was identified during a study of cytomegalovirus exposure and HLA in healthy donors. The CDR3 runs 15 residues. Among the donors, all were healthy bone marrow donors. Primers for the PCR totalled 60 Vbeta and 13 Jbeta. TCRdb's table, derived via immunoSEQ multiplex PCR, lists solely in-frame clones and lacks some. The sample consists of around 100,000 clones, about four fifths of them appearing once. V is TRBV21-1 and J is TRBJ2-5; TRBD2, as called in the table, went unchecked against the DNA. TRBV21-1 is a known pseudogene. Sequenced input: PBMCs. This sequence was found in a woman aged 40 to 50 in good health and CMV-seronegative. The CDR3 loop reads CASVDGGKGDVTQYF. In DNA form, the CDR3 reads TGTGCCAGTGTGGACGGGGGTAAGGGTGATGTGACCCAGTACTTC.